The 16 T cell receptor beta chains below were found in one sample sequenced in a study of metastatic and nonmetastatic thyroid tumors. TCRdb re-called the PCR reads through MiXCR. The table shows roughly 14,000 clones, with roughly a quarter occurring only once. Each patient came to thyroid surgery without any prior treatment (of any kind). The sequenced material came from blood. The receptors were gathered from a female donor with papillary thyroid cancer or a benign thyroid nodule (not recorded which). Some clones in this sample may be carry-over from other donors' samples.

This sequence joins TRBV28 and TRBJ1-2, with TRBD1 identical over 7 bases. V shed 5 bases and J 0 bases; nucleotides not matched to a gene: 9. The CDR3 consists of 16 residues. Germline assignment: CDR1 MDHEN and CDR2 SYDVKM. As DNA, the CDR3 is TGTGCCAGCAGTCCGACAGGGACTCCCCCTAACTATGGCTACACCTTC. Amino acids: CASSPTGTPPNYGYTF.

This clone showed up many times. The chain couples TRBV2 to TRBJ2-1; D perhaps matches TRBD2 (6 bases). The length of the CDR3 is 14 residues. V gave up 7 bases and J gave up 9 bases, with 19 bases separating them. Germline values: CDR1 SNHLY, CDR2 FYNNEI. The CDR3 bases are TGTGCCAGCACCGGGACTGCCGGGGATATTGAGCAGTTCTTC. Translation gives CASTGTAGDIEQFF.

In this sample, this clone is medium-sized. The chain uses TRBV25-1 and TRBJ2-2, with D perhaps given as TRBD1 or TRBD2 (5 bases each). Per the germline V gene, CDR1 is MGHDK and CDR2 is SYGVNS. Between the trimmed V and J ends, which lost 2 bases and 0 bases, there was a span of 13 bases. The CDR3 has 17 amino acids. Here the CDR3 DNA reads TGTGCCAGCAGTGAAGGGTGGGGGACGACGAACACCGGGGAGCTGTTTTTT. As protein: CASSEGWGTTNTGELFF.

This clone was seen more than once but under ten times. This could be a read error, since a much larger clone is one nucleotide away. The chain links TRBV7-2 to TRBJ2-5; D gene uncertain. Per the germline V gene, CDR1 is SGHTA and CDR2 is FQGNSA. The V end was cut by 5 bases, the J end by 2 bases, with 9 bases between. This CDR3 spans 13 amino acids. The CDR3 DNA follows: TGTGCCAGCAGCAGCGATTCACAAGAGACCCAGTACTTC. It specifies CASSSDSQETQYF.

This sequence joins TRBV12-3 or TRBV12-4 and TRBJ2-2; TRBD2 matches 8 bases. Trimming at V came to 6 bases and at J to 3 bases, leaving 15 bases not matched to a gene. The CDR3 has 18 amino acids. The CDR3 DNA reads as TGTGCCAGCAGCCCGACCCCGGGACTAGTGGACTACACCGGGGAGCTGTTTTTT. The encoded protein is CASSPTPGLVDYTGELFF.

Here the CDR3 DNA reads TGCAGTGCTAGACCGGGAACAGACAACTATGGCTACACCTTC. This sequence encodes CSARPGTDNYGYTF. The chain links TRBV20-1 to TRBJ1-2; D unclear. The germline CDR1 and CDR2 sequences are DFQATT and SNEGSKA (reference sequence). The CDR3 extends over 14 amino acids. The ends were cut back, 2 bases at V and 2 bases at J, with 12 bases in the middle.

The chain carries TRBV7-2 and TRBJ1-5; D may be TRBD1 (5 bases). Germline-derived CDR1 and CDR2 are SGHTA and FQGNSA. The CDR3 length is 12 residues. V shed 7 bases and J shed 7 bases, with 11 bases lying between them. The CDR3 reads CASTWGGQPQHF. The CDR3 DNA reads TGTGCCAGCACCTGGGGCGGCCAGCCCCAGCATTTT.

Only a few counts were recorded for this clone. This sequence joins TRBV27 and TRBJ1-4; 8 bases are a match to TRBD1. Germline trimming cut 5 bases from V and 6 bases from J; bases unmatched to any gene: 8. From germline, CDR1 is MNHEY and CDR2 SMNVEV (reference sequence). There are 15 residues in the CDR3. The CDR3 DNA reads as TGTGCCAGCAGTCCGATGGACAGGGCCTATGAAAAACTGTTTTTT. It encodes CASSPMDRAYEKLFF.

This clone showed up just a few times. The chain is built from TRBV5-5 and TRBJ2-5; D not certain. Germline lookup yields CDR1 SGHKS and CDR2 YYEKEE (reference sequence). The CDR3 has 14 amino acids. The ends were cut back, 0 bases at V and 0 bases at J, with 6 bases in the middle. In nucleotides, the CDR3 is TGTGCCAGCAGCTTGGGACGGAACCAAGAGACCCAGTACTTC. Amino acid sequence: CASSLGRNQETQYF.

The chain couples TRBV30 to TRBJ1-2, with 12 bases lining up with TRBD1. Looked up from germline, CDR1 is GTSNPN and CDR2 is SVGIG (reference sequence). The junction had 4 bases not matched to a gene; V was cut back by 3 bases and J by 8 bases. CDR3 length equals 13 residues. This CDR3 reads CAWRGQGAKGYTF. The CDR3 DNA reads TGTGCCTGGAGGGGACAGGGGGCGAAAGGCTACACCTTC.

The gene calls are TRBV20-1 and TRBJ2-7; no definite D call. CDR3 length: 13 amino acids. Germline assignment: CDR1 DFQATT and CDR2 SNEGSKA (reference sequence). The germline V and J ends were trimmed by 6 bases and 3 bases, with 15 bases remaining between them. This CDR3 reads CSAQKSSGYEQYF. For the CDR3, the DNA is TGCAGTGCCCAAAAGTCGTCGGGCTACGAGCAGTACTTC.

By frequency in the sample, this clone is medium-sized. The genes are TRBV28 and TRBJ2-7, with D hard to call. The CDR3 is 17 amino acids. V lost 2 bases and J 0 bases, leaving 17 bases between the germline ends. Germline assignment: CDR1 MDHEN and CDR2 SYDVKM. The DNA for the CDR3 is TGTGCCAGCAGTTTAAGCGAGTTTCCCAAGGGCTCCTACGAGCAGTACTTC. Residues: CASSLSEFPKGSYEQYF.

This clone is classed as medium-sized. The chain uses TRBV24-1 and TRBJ2-7, with 12 positions matching TRBD1. The CDR3 is 16 amino acids. J lost 6 bases, V lost 3 bases, and 8 bases had no gene match. Germline-derived CDR1 and CDR2 are KGHDR and SFDVKD. CDR3 in DNA: TGTGCCACCAGTGATCCGCCGGGACAGGGGGCGGGCGAGCAGTACTTC. Translating gives CATSDPPGQGAGEQYF.

This clone was counted ten times or more. V is TRBV5-5 and J is TRBJ1-5, with 8 positions matching TRBD1. The CDR3 sequence is 15 residues long. With 4 bases clipped from V and 7 bases from J, the junction kept 10 bases outside the gene matches. The germline CDR1 and CDR2 sequences are SGHKS and YYEKEE (reference sequence). The CDR3 reads CASSGQGALSQPQHF. In DNA, the CDR3 is TGTGCCAGCAGCGGGCAGGGGGCCTTGAGCCAGCCCCAGCATTTT.

The sample holds many counts of this clone. J is TRBJ1-2 and V is TRBV5-4; 7 nucleotides agree with TRBD1. The CDR3 has 13 amino acids. V shed 3 bases, J shed 8 bases, and the junction held 7 bases outside the gene matches. CDR1 SGHNT and CDR2 YYREEE come from the germline V gene (reference sequence). CDR3 in DNA: TGTGCCAGCAGCTCGACAGGGACTGGGGGCTACACCTTC. Protein product: CASSSTGTGGYTF.

The chain links TRBV4-2 to TRBJ2-2; 8 nucleotides agree with TRBD1. Trimming cost V 2 bases and J 7 bases; bases outside gene matches: 9. This CDR3 is 16 amino acids long. CDR1 is LGHNA, CDR2 YNFKEQ, per germline. The CDR3 spells CASSQKWQGAVGELFF. The CDR3 nucleotides read TGTGCCAGCAGCCAAAAATGGCAGGGGGCGGTCGGGGAGCTGTTTTTT.